This TCR beta chain was obtained from a study of regulatory T cells in long-lasting Graves disease. This clonotype was recorded a few times. Its antigen is still unknown. Researchers made TCR beta libraries by using iRepertoire HTBI primers and running Arm-PCR on CDR3 regions. TCRdb analysed the multiplex PCR reads with MiXCR anew, one entry per CDR3 protein. The data show fewer than 450,000 distinct CDR3 sequences, about 20% seen once. Overall study results and limits: Sample size, which was small, may have reduced accuracy. TRBV28, TRBJ1-2 and TRBJ2-5 were favored in persistent disease.

Germline loops: CDR1 SEHNR, CDR2 FQNEAQ (reference sequence). The V and J ends lost 5 bases and 6 bases respectively, with 16 bases between them. CDR3 length equals 14 residues. Time point defined: persistent/refractory GD, antithyroid drugs over 5 years with positive TRAb. RNA extracted from PBMCs served as the sequencing template. Clinicians diagnosed Graves' disease using American Thyroid Association guidelines. The specimen was peripheral blood mononuclear cells (PBMCs), collected when the disease was refractory, from a patient treated with antithyroid drugs. The chain is built from TRBV7-9 and TRBJ2-5; possibly TRBD1 or TRBD2 for D (6 bases each). The TCR comes from a female donor with Graves disease. The CDR3 is CASSPLGGLQTQYF. Written as DNA, the CDR3 is TGTGCCAGCAGCCCTCTCGGGGGCTTGCAGACCCAGTACTTC.